This T cell receptor beta chain was recorded in a study of low-dose radiotherapy and immunotherapy resistance in tumors. The overall study: Cyclophosphamide went in intravenously at 200 mg/m2 every two weeks, one day before radiation and immunotherapy. Patients took aspirin 300 mg by mouth once daily. This continued for four cycles, starting on cycle 1 day 1.

This clonotype was detected many times. Described time point: after trial treatment. The treatment denotes: LDRT plus nivolumab, ipilimumab, low-dose cyclophosphamide and aspirin (RACIN trial). Along with nivolumab and ipilimumab, donors received aspirin, low-dose cyclophosphamide and low-dose radiotherapy. The patients who were eligible all carried advanced solid tumors that lacked tumor-infiltrating lymphocytes, meaning the tumors were TIL-negative. Covering alpha and beta chains, TRAV- and TRBV-specific primers were used for the first-strand cDNA. Over about 19 PCR cycles, TCRs were amplified from a constant-region primer and V-primer adapter. From the reads, TCRdb called clonotypes with MiXCR, one entry per CDR3 protein. Among 95,000 to 100,000 distinct CDR3 sequences listed, around 20% were seen once. This TCR came from a male donor with prostate cancer. Here the sequenced sample was PBMCs, taken after low-dose radiotherapy plus immunotherapy.

CDR3 region: CASSWARQGAMHEQYF. DNA for the CDR3: TGTGCCAGCAGTTGGGCGAGACAGGGGGCCATGCACGAGCAGTACTTC. The gene calls are TRBV11-2 and TRBJ2-7; TRBD1 matches at 10 bases. V lost 6 bases to trimming and J lost 5 bases; unmatched junction nucleotides: 13. The CDR3 is 16 amino acids. CDR1 and CDR2 from the germline V gene are SGHAT and FQNNGV.